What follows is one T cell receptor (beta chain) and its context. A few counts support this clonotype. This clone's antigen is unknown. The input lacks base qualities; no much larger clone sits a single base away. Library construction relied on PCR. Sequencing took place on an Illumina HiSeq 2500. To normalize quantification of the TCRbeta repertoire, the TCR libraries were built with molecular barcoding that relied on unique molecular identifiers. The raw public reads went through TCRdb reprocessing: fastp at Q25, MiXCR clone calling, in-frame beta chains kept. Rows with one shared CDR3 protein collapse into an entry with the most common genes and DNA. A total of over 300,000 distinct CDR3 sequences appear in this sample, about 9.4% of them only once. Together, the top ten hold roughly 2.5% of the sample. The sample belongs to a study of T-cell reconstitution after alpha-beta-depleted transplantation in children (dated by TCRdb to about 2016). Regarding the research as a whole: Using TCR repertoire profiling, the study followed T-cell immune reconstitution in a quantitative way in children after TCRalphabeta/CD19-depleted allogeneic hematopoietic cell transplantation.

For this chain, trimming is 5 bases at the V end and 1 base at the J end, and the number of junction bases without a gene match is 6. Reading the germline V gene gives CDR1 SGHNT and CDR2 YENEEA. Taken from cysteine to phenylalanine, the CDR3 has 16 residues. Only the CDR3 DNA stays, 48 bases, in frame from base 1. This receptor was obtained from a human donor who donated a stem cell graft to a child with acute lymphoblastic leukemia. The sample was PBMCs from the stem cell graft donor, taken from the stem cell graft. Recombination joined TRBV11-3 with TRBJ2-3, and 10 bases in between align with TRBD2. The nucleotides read TGTGCCAGCAGCCACGGACTAGCGGAGCGCACAGATACGCAGTATTTT. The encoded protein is CASSHGLAERTDTQYF. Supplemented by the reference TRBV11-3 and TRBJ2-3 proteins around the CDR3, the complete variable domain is EAGVVQSPRYKIIEKKQPVAFWCNPISGHNTLYWYLQNLGQGPELLIRYENEEAVDDSQLPKDRFSAERLKGVDSTLKIQPAELGDSAVYLCASSHGLAERTDTQYFGPGTRLTVL.